The entry below gives a single TCR beta chain sequence along with its context. Its specificity is not known. The sample comes from a study of shared clonotypes between healthy human individuals. Findings and limits, study-wide: What rarefaction showed was incomplete sorted-subset sequencing despite large depth.

Those who donated, Caucasian adults without exception, all lived in Nashville, Tennessee. Data came from immunoSEQ multiplex PCR; TCRdb stores just in-frame clones and leaves some out. The sample includes about 1.1 million clones, about 72% of them seen just once. Germline CDR1 reads MNHEY; CDR2 reads SMNVEV (reference sequence). This CDR3 comprises 14 residues. V gave up 5 bases and J gave up 1 base, with 11 bases separating them. The sequenced sample was memory CD4+ T cells from PBMCs. Subset described: CD45RA-negative fraction. The source is a man aged 18 to 29 in good health. Some clones in this sample may be carry-over from other donors' samples. V usage is TRBV27 and J usage is TRBJ2-5, with D perhaps assigned TRBD1 or TRBD2 (6 bases each). In nucleotides, the CDR3 is TGTGCCAGCAGTGACAGGAGGGCCCAAGAGACCCAGTACTTC. Amino acid sequence: CASSDRRAQETQYF.